These T cell receptor beta chains were read from a single sample in a study of blood T cells in healthy people across ages. TCRdb ran MiXCR on the 5' RACE reads and lists one entry per CDR3 protein. Of some 560,000 distinct CDR3 sequences in the sample, about a quarter were seen once. The data were also submitted as part of a second study, on T cells of mothers and their children.

What was sequenced was blood. The receptor source for this set is a boy younger than 10 in good health. CDR3s include the opening cysteine and the closing phenylalanine or tryptophan. The D gene is left open where the match is weak. Clone size is given for some rows only: seen once, a few or many times, or a class if the clone is expanded.

CASRGTSGRVWEQFF,TGTGCCAGCAGGGGGACTAGCGGGAGGGTATGGGAGCAGTTCTTC,TRBD2,TRBV12-3/TRBV12-4,few,TRBJ2-1
CASSLGGDSHSGNTIYF,TGTGCCAGCAGCTTAGGGGGGGACTCTCACTCTGGAAACACCATATATTTT,NA,TRBV7-8,NA,TRBJ1-3
CAVRDRGFNEQFF,TGTGCCGTTCGGGACAGGGGGTTTAATGAGCAGTTCTTC,TRBD1,TRBV5-8,NA,TRBJ2-1
CAWADRGYTEAFF,TGTGCCTGGGCCGACAGGGGCTACACTGAAGCTTTCTTT,TRBD1,TRBV30,NA,TRBJ1-1
CSVEGRFYNEQFF,TGCAGCGTTGAGGGGCGGTTCTACAATGAGCAGTTCTTC,NA,TRBV29-1,NA,TRBJ2-1
CASSSYPYEQYF,TGTGCCAGTAGTTCGTATCCCTACGAGCAGTACTTC,NA,TRBV19,NA,TRBJ2-7
CASRSPGGSYEQYF,TGTGCCAGCAGGTCCCCCGGGGGTTCCTACGAGCAGTACTTC,NA,TRBV28,NA,TRBJ2-7
CASSFDRENTEAFF,TGTGCCAGCAGCTTTGACCGAGAGAACACTGAAGCTTTCTTT,NA,TRBV7-8,NA,TRBJ1-1
CAWSTGRSEKLFF,TGTGCCTGGAGCACAGGGAGGAGTGAAAAACTGTTTTTT,NA,TRBV30,NA,TRBJ1-4
CASRSIGGTDTQYF,TGTGCCAGCAGAAGCATAGGGGGCACAGATACGCAGTATTTT,NA,TRBV7-9,NA,TRBJ2-3
CASSWDRGKEQYF,TGTGCCAGTAGTTGGGACAGGGGGAAGGAGCAGTACTTC,TRBD1,TRBV19,NA,TRBJ2-5
CTSSPGWGYTF,TGTACCAGCAGTCCCGGATGGGGCTACACCTTC,NA,TRBV27,once,TRBJ1-2
CASSHRGEPQHF,TGTGCCAGCAGCCACAGGGGTGAGCCCCAGCATTTT,TRBD1,TRBV7-6,NA,TRBJ1-5
CASSPFETSGNHNEQFF,TGTGCCAGCAGCCCTTTTGAGACTAGCGGAAATCACAATGAGCAGTTCTTC,TRBD2,TRBV13,NA,TRBJ2-1
CASRSVDNSPLHF,TGTGCCAGCAGGAGCGTGGATAATTCACCCCTCCACTTT,NA,TRBV14,many,TRBJ1-6
CASSWSGSDTQYF,TGTGCCAGCAGCTGGTCGGGCTCAGATACGCAGTATTTT,NA,TRBV7-6,NA,TRBJ2-3
CASSRYTEAFF,TGTGCCAGCAGTCGTTACACTGAAGCTTTCTTT,NA,TRBV6-5,few,TRBJ1-1
CASSLVVGTHEQYF,TGTGCCAGCAGCTTAGTCGTGGGGACCCACGAGCAGTACTTC,NA,TRBV11-2,NA,TRBJ2-7
CASSHLAGGFLEETQYF,TGTGCCAGCAGCCATCTGGCGGGAGGGTTTTTAGAAGAGACCCAGTACTTC,TRBD2,TRBV3-1,NA,TRBJ2-5
CASTQTGGRQPQHF,TGTGCCAGCACCCAGACAGGGGGCCGGCAGCCCCAGCATTTT,TRBD1,TRBV2,NA,TRBJ1-5
CASSWDRDNEQFF,TGCGCCAGCAGTTGGGACAGGGACAATGAGCAGTTCTTC,TRBD1,TRBV5-1,few,TRBJ2-1
CSATLAGATGELFF,TGCAGTGCCACTTTAGCGGGGGCCACCGGGGAGCTGTTTTTT,TRBD2,TRBV20-1,few,TRBJ2-2
CASSLVYRGYNEQFF,TGTGCCAGCAGCTTAGTTTATAGGGGTTACAATGAGCAGTTCTTC,NA,TRBV7-8,NA,TRBJ2-1
CASSEATPNQPQHF,TGTGCCAGCAGTGAAGCGACACCCAATCAGCCCCAGCATTTT,NA,TRBV2,few,TRBJ1-5
CASSKGSSSGANVLTF,TGTGCCAGCAGCAAAGGGAGTTCCTCTGGGGCCAACGTCCTGACTTTC,NA,TRBV12-3/TRBV12-4,few,TRBJ2-6
CAISGAGTGNTEAFF,TGTGCCATCAGTGGTGCCGGGACAGGGAACACTGAAGCTTTCTTT,TRBD1,TRBV10-3,NA,TRBJ1-1
CASSYPGGPVTNEQFF,TGTGCCAGCAGCTACCCCGGGGGCCCTGTGACCAATGAGCAGTTCTTC,NA,TRBV3-1,NA,TRBJ2-1
CASGLAGGINDEQYF,TGTGCTAGTGGTTTGGCAGGGGGGATAAACGACGAGCAGTACTTC,NA,TRBV12-5,few,TRBJ2-7
CASSPGPRDEPQHF,TGTGCCAGCAGCCCGGGCCCGAGGGATGAGCCCCAGCATTTT,NA,TRBV5-5,NA,TRBJ1-5
CASSQNLLAGLYNEQFF,TGCGCCAGCAGCCAGAATTTACTAGCGGGACTTTACAATGAGCAGTTCTTC,TRBD2,TRBV4-3,NA,TRBJ2-1
CASSEQGFYGTDTQYF,TGTGCCAGCAGCGAACAGGGGTTTTATGGCACAGATACGCAGTATTTT,TRBD1,TRBV7-2,few,TRBJ2-3
CASSLLGGSTDTQYF,TGTGCCAGCAGCTTACTAGGGGGAAGCACAGATACGCAGTATTTT,NA,TRBV7-3,few,TRBJ2-3